This entry lists 27 T cell receptor beta chains sequenced from one sample in a study of OX40 agonist ivuxolimab in advanced cancers. The method was immunoSEQ multiplex PCR; TCRdb's version includes in-frame clones alone and lacks a portion of them. The sample includes approximately 80,000 clones, around 85% seen only once; the top ten take under 4%. Specimen: CD4+ or CD8+ T cells sorted from blood, collected in a trial of the OX40 agonist ivuxolimab. The receptors were gathered from an adult with an advanced solid tumor such as melanoma, head and neck, liver or kidney cancer.

The rearrangement joins TRBV28 to TRBJ2-7; 8 bases align to TRBD1. The CDR3 spans 13 residues. CDR1 MDHEN and CDR2 SYDVKM come from the germline V gene. Trimming took 8 bases from V and 7 from J; bases not matched to a gene: 10. CDR3 in DNA: TGTGCCAGCCTTTCTCAGGGGGCGGGAGAGCAGTACTTC. It codes for CASLSQGAGEQYF.

V and J are TRBV6-5 and TRBJ2-7; the match to TRBD1 covers 8 bases. This CDR3 comprises 13 residues. Germline CDR1 is MNHEY and CDR2 is SVGAGI. Losses at the gene ends were 3 bases for V and 5 bases for J; bases not matched to a gene: 3. The DNA of the CDR3 is TGTGCCAGCAGTTATGACAGGGGCAACGAGCAGTACTTC. It translates to CASSYDRGNEQYF.

This clone was recorded a few times. DNA for the CDR3: TGTGCCAGCAGTTTTAACTTTTTGGCAGCTGAAGCTTTCTTT. This sequence encodes CASSFNFLAAEAFF. The chain is built from TRBV27 and TRBJ1-1; D unclear. V shed 3 bases and J shed 6 bases, with 14 bases lying between them. The CDR3 is 14 amino acids. Germline V CDR1 and CDR2: MNHEY, SMNVEV (reference sequence).

The chain couples TRBV12-5 to TRBJ2-5, with 10 bases aligning to TRBD2. This CDR3 is 13 amino acids long. Trimming at V came to 8 bases and at J to 4 bases, leaving 4 bases not matched to a gene. Germline V lookup: CDR1 LGHNT, CDR2 FRNRAP. CDR3 protein: CASNRLAGETQYF. Written as DNA, the CDR3 is TGTGCTAGTAACCGACTAGCGGGAGAGACCCAGTACTTC.

The chain has TRBV21-1 and TRBJ1-5; TRBD1, the D gene given by the table, was not confirmed from the DNA. TRBV21-1 is flagged as a pseudogene. The CDR3 is 15 residues long. CDR3 amino acids: CASGTGGNSNQPQHF. CDR3 coding DNA: TGTGCCAGCGGGACAGGAGGTAATAGCAATCAGCCCCAGCATTTT.

The rearrangement links TRBV7-9 to TRBJ2-1; 16 nucleotides align to TRBD2. The CDR3 has 18 residues. V gave up 3 bases and J gave up 4 bases; unmatched junction bases: 6. Germline V gene data show CDR1 as SEHNR and CDR2 as FQNEAQ (reference sequence). The CDR3 coding sequence is TGTGCCAGCAGCTTGGGACTAGCGGGAGGGCCGGTGTACAATGAGCAGTTCTTC. The encoded protein is CASSLGLAGGPVYNEQFF. Variable domain in full (rest from reference TRBV7-9 and TRBJ2-1): DTGVSQNPRHKITKRGQNVTFRCDPISEHNRLYWYRQTLGQGPEFLTYFQNEAQLEKSRLLSDRFSAERPKGSFSTLEIQRTEQGDSAMYLCASSLGLAGGPVYNEQFFGPGTRLTVL.

This chain joins TRBV28 and TRBJ2-1, with unresolved D. The V end lost 2 bases, the J end lost 5 bases, and 1 base lay between the germline ends. This CDR3 spans 11 amino acids. CDR1 and CDR2 (germline): MDHEN, SYDVKM. The CDR3 coding sequence is TGTGCCAGCAGTTTAAACAATGAGCAGTTCTTC. It specifies CASSLNNEQFF.

A single count supports this clone. The rearrangement uses TRBV19 and TRBJ1-3, with a weak D call TRBD1 (6 bases). V gave up 3 bases and J gave up 3 bases, with 12 bases separating them. This CDR3 is built from 15 residues. Germline assignment: CDR1 LNHDA and CDR2 SQIVND (reference sequence). The CDR3, as DNA: TGTGCCAGTAGTATCGAGCAGGGGCATGGAAACACCATATATTTT. It specifies CASSIEQGHGNTIYF. The whole variable domain, filled in from reference TRBV19 and TRBJ1-3, reads DGGITQSPKYLFRKEGQNVTLSCEQNLNHDAMYWYRQDPGQGLRLIYYSQIVNDFQKGDIAEGYSVSREKKESFPLTVTSAQKNPTAFYLCASSIEQGHGNTIYFGEGSWLTVV.

The genes are TRBV7-1 and TRBJ2-7; the match to TRBD1 covers 8 bases. TRBV7-1 has ORF status, its function being uncertain. The CDR3 runs 14 residues. With 5 bases clipped from V and 2 bases from J, the junction kept 5 bases outside the gene matches. CDR3 DNA: TGTGCCAGCAGCCTTGGGACAGGACCCTACGAGCAGTACTTC. As protein: CASSLGTGPYEQYF.

The CDR3 DNA reads TGTGCCAGCAGGCCAACCGGGACGATAGAGACCCAGTACTTC. It is translated as CASRPTGTIETQYF. The V gene is TRBV7-2, the J gene TRBJ2-5; D may correspond to TRBD1 or TRBD2 (5 bases each). There are 14 residues in the CDR3. The germline V gene encodes CDR1 SGHTA and CDR2 FQGNSA. V was shortened by 6 bases and J by 4 bases, with 15 bases between the two germline ends.

This chain links TRBV30 with TRBJ1-5, with D perhaps TRBD1 (5 bases). Per germline, CDR1 GTSNPN and CDR2 SVGIG (reference sequence). The CDR3 consists of 14 residues. V was clipped by 2 bases and J by 2 bases, with 10 bases between them. Here the CDR3 reads CAWSTGWGNQPQHF. Here the CDR3 DNA reads TGTGCCTGGAGTACAGGTTGGGGCAATCAGCCCCAGCATTTT. The full variable domain, with the rest looked up from reference TRBV30 and TRBJ1-5, is SQTIHQWPATLVQPVGSPLSLECTVEGTSNPNLYWYRQAAGRGLQLLFYSVGIGQISSEVPQNLSASRPQDRQFILSSKKLLLSDSGFYLCAWSTGWGNQPQHFGDGTRLSIL.

The rearrangement uses TRBV25-1 and TRBJ2-7; D gene uncertain. The CDR3 extends over 11 amino acids. CDR1 MGHDK and CDR2 SYGVNS come from the germline V gene. Trimming shortened V by 2 bases and J by 7 bases, and 6 bases separated the two germline ends. The CDR3 region is CASSEGVEQYF. The DNA for the CDR3 is TGTGCCAGCAGTGAAGGTGTGGAGCAGTACTTC.

The chain is built from TRBV30 and TRBJ2-1; TRBD2 agrees at 11 bases. The V and J ends lost 6 bases and 7 bases, in that order; junction bases with no gene match: 14. The V gene's germline CDR1 is GTSNPN and CDR2 SVGIG (reference sequence). The CDR3 runs to 16 residues. For the CDR3, the DNA is TGTGCCTGCTCCATAATAGCGGGAGGGAAGATGAATGAGCAGTTCTTC. Translation: CACSIIAGGKMNEQFF.

The V gene is TRBV30, the J gene TRBJ2-1, with 15 bases identical to TRBD2. V lost 1 base, J lost 3 bases, and 4 bases stayed unmatched. The germline V gene encodes CDR1 GTSNPN and CDR2 SVGIG (reference sequence). This CDR3 is 17 amino acids long. The CDR3 DNA reads as TGTGCCTGGAGTGCAGGACTAGCGGGAGGGAACTACAATGAGCAGTTCTTC. As protein: CAWSAGLAGGNYNEQFF.

The chain links TRBV2 to TRBJ2-1, with a weak D call TRBD2 (5 bases). Germline V gene sequence: CDR1 SNHLY, CDR2 FYNNEI. Trimming shortened V by 1 base and J by 10 bases, and 8 bases separated the two germline ends. There are 12 residues in the CDR3. DNA for the CDR3: TGTGCCAGCAGTGAAGGGACTGGGGAGCAGTTCTTC. This gives the protein CASSEGTGEQFF.

This clone was counted only a few times. The chain employs TRBV19 and TRBJ1-5; D is ambiguous. Germline loops: CDR1 LNHDA, CDR2 SQIVND (reference sequence). There are 17 residues in the CDR3. V dropped 7 bases and J dropped 0 bases, with 19 bases sitting between them. Here the CDR3 DNA reads TGTGCCAGTACCAACCAGATAGGTGAATTTAGCAATCAGCCCCAGCATTTT. Translated: CASTNQIGEFSNQPQHF.

The chain is built from TRBV13 and TRBJ1-1; D might be TRBD1 (6 bases). CDR3 length: 16 residues. Germline V gene sequence: CDR1 PRHDT, CDR2 FYEKMQ (reference sequence). V lost 6 bases and J lost 5, with 22 bases in between. In DNA, the CDR3 is TGTGCCAGCAGTTCGTTCGTTTTCAGGGGAACAACTGAAGCTTTCTTT. It codes for CASSSFVFRGTTEAFF.

This clone was counted a few times. The rearrangement uses TRBV6-9 and TRBJ2-3; maybe TRBD2 (6 bases). There are 17 residues in the CDR3. Germline V gene sequence: CDR1 MNHGY, CDR2 SVAAGI. V was clipped by 1 base and J by 1 base, with 15 bases between them. Here the CDR3 DNA reads TGTGCCAGCAGTTATTGTCAAGGGCGGGACCGCACAGATACGCAGTATTTT. As protein: CASSYCQGRDRTDTQYF.

The chain couples TRBV7-2 to TRBJ2-3; TRBD1 agrees at 8 bases. Trimming took 1 base from V and 4 from J; bases not matched to a gene: 7. The CDR3 has 16 residues. CDR1 and CDR2 from the germline V gene are SGHTA and FQGNSA. The CDR3 sequence is CASSLVWTGKADTQYF. CDR3 bases: TGTGCCAGCAGCTTAGTTTGGACAGGGAAGGCAGATACGCAGTATTTT.

V is TRBV10-1 and J is TRBJ2-5; 9 bases match TRBD2. The CDR3 extends over 15 amino acids. The germline V gene has CDR1 WNHNN and CDR2 SYGVQD (reference sequence). The ends lost 8 bases at V and 3 bases at J; junction bases unmatched: 10. CDR3 protein: CASSPGIAGEETQYF. DNA for the CDR3: TGCGCCAGCTCCCCGGGGATAGCGGGAGAAGAGACCCAGTACTTC.

The chain combines TRBV19 with TRBJ1-5; 8 positions match TRBD1. Germline V gene sequence: CDR1 LNHDA, CDR2 SQIVND (reference sequence). The CDR3 covers 15 residues. The V segment lost 3 bases and the J segment 2 bases; nucleotides outside the gene matches: 3. The CDR3 region is CASSIADRGNQPQHF. The CDR3 coding sequence is TGTGCCAGTAGTATCGCGGACAGGGGCAATCAGCCCCAGCATTTT.

This chain connects TRBV11-2 to TRBJ2-7; D perhaps matches TRBD2 (6 bases). V was shortened by 5 bases and J by 6 bases, with 17 bases between the two germline ends. From germline, CDR1 is SGHAT and CDR2 FQNNGV. CDR3 length: 14 amino acids. The CDR3 DNA reads TGTGCCAGCAGCCCCAGACTAGTCCGGGTCGAGCAGTACTTC. Translated: CASSPRLVRVEQYF.

This sequence joins TRBV6-1 and TRBJ2-7; tentatively, D is TRBD2 (5 bases). Trimming took 2 bases from V and 5 from J, leaving 13 bases between them. CDR1 and CDR2 from the germline V gene are MNHNS and SASEGT. The CDR3 runs to 14 residues. CDR3 nucleotides: TGTGCCAGCAGTGAATCTAGCCTAACCCACGAGCAGTACTTC. This codes for CASSESSLTHEQYF.

The sample holds a few counts of this clone. V usage is TRBV14 and J usage is TRBJ2-1; 7 nucleotides line up with TRBD1. Germline V gives CDR1 SGHDN, CDR2 FVKESK. V dropped 0 bases and J dropped 7; count of bases not matched to a gene: 12. The CDR3 loop spans 17 amino acids. The CDR3 spells CASSQDVRDRGQNEQFF. CDR3 sequence (DNA): TGTGCCAGCAGCCAAGATGTCCGGGACAGAGGGCAAAATGAGCAGTTCTTC.

The V and J genes are TRBV27 and TRBJ2-1; 7 positions match TRBD1. Looked up from germline, CDR1 is MNHEY and CDR2 is SMNVEV (reference sequence). Losses at the gene ends were 7 bases for V and 5 bases for J; bases not matched to a gene: 11. The CDR3 has 15 amino acids. The CDR3 nucleotides are TGTGCCAGCACCCTGACAGGGAGTGACGACAATGAGCAGTTCTTC. Its translation is CASTLTGSDDNEQFF.

Notes on this clone: A read error may produce the germline difference seen at one junction end. The rearrangement joins TRBV5-6 to TRBJ2-7; D might be TRBD1 or TRBD2, each matching 6 bases. This CDR3 region has 12 residues. Germline V lookup: CDR1 SGHDT, CDR2 YYEEEE. The CDR3 nucleotides are TGTGCCAGCAGCTGGGGGGCAGGGAGGCTAAACTTC. It translates to CASSWGAGRLNF.

This clone was detected once. The J gene is TRBJ1-2, the V gene TRBV9; 11 nucleotides align to TRBD1. With V trimmed by 3 bases and J by 5 bases, 6 bases remained unmatched. The CDR3 is 15 amino acids. Germline lookup yields CDR1 SGDLS and CDR2 YYNGEE. CDR3 sequence: CASSGGQGARYGYTF. CDR3 sequence (DNA): TGTGCCAGCAGCGGAGGACAGGGGGCCCGGTATGGCTACACCTTC.